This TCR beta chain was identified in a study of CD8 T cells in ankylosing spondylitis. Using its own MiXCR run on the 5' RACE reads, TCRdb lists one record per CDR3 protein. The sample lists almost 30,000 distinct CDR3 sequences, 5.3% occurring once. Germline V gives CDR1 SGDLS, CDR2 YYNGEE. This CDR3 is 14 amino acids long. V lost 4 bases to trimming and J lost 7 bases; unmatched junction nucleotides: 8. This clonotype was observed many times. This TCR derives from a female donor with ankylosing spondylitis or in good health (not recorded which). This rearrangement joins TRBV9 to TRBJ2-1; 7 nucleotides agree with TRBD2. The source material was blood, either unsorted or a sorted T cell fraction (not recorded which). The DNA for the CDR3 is TGTGCCAGCAGCTCAGTGGGGGGGGGGAATGAGCAGTTCTTC. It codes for CASSSVGGGNEQFF.